Below are 8 T cell receptor beta chains sequenced from a single sample in a study of blood T cell repertoires in COVID-19. Here immunoSEQ multiplex PCR was the method, and the copy in TCRdb shows in-frame clones only, minus some. The repertoire holds approximately 54,000 clones, about 82% seen once, with roughly 14% in the top ten. The material sequenced was peripheral blood. The receptor set was obtained from a human donor in a cohort sampled during active COVID-19.

The chain links TRBV11-3 to TRBJ2-2; no clear D. Trimming cost V 5 bases and J 4 bases, with 14 bases left between them. Germline lookup yields CDR1 SGHNT and CDR2 YENEEA. The CDR3 runs to 15 residues. This CDR3 reads CASSPRLLPTGELFF. The DNA for the CDR3 is TGTGCCAGCAGCCCCCGCCTACTCCCCACCGGGGAGCTGTTTTTT.

The chain has TRBV29-1 and TRBJ2-5; 13 positions match TRBD2. The ends lost 6 bases at V and 4 bases at J; junction bases unmatched: 2. CDR1 and CDR2 from the germline V gene are SQVTM and ANQGSEA. The CDR3 runs to 13 residues. The CDR3: CSVRLAGGETQYF. The CDR3 DNA reads TGCAGCGTGCGACTAGCGGGAGGAGAGACCCAGTACTTC.

This chain joins TRBV12-3 or TRBV12-4 and TRBJ1-2; TRBD1 is a possible D gene (6 bases). Trimming left V 5 bases short and J 1 base short, with 8 bases between. The CDR3 spans 13 residues. CDR3 sequence: CASSTGLNYGYTF. Written as DNA, the CDR3 is TGTGCCAGCAGTACAGGGCTTAACTATGGCTACACCTTC.

The V and J genes are TRBV19 and TRBJ1-5, with TRBD1 as a possible D gene (6 bases). This CDR3 has 15 amino acids. Trimming took off 2 bases at V and 0 bases at J, with 8 bases between the two ends. Germline CDR1 and CDR2: LNHDA and SQIVND (reference sequence). The CDR3 nucleotides read TGTGCCAGTAGTATAACAGGGTATAGCAATCAGCCCCAGCATTTT. Translating it yields CASSITGYSNQPQHF.

The J gene is TRBJ2-7, the V gene TRBV5-6; TRBD1 matches at 8 bases. This CDR3 has 15 amino acids. The germline V gene has CDR1 SGHDT and CDR2 YYEEEE. Germline trimming cut 2 bases from V and 1 base from J; bases unmatched to any gene: 5. The CDR3 DNA sequence: TGTGCCAGCAGCTTTCCGGGACAGGTATCCTACGAGCAGTACTTC. Translating it yields CASSFPGQVSYEQYF. The whole variable domain, filled in from reference TRBV5-6 and TRBJ2-7, reads DAGVTQSPTHLIKTRGQQVTLRCSPKSGHDTVSWYQQALGQGPQFIFQYYEEEERQRGNFPDRFSGHQFPNYSSELNVNALLLGDSALYLCASSFPGQVSYEQYFGPGTRLTVT.

The gene calls are TRBV25-1 and TRBJ2-5; D is unclear. The germline CDR1 and CDR2 sequences are MGHDK and SYGVNS. V lost 1 base to trimming and J lost 3 bases, with 9 bases between them. CDR3 size: 14 residues. The CDR3 loop is CASSEFSEEETQYF. CDR3 in DNA: TGTGCCAGCAGTGAATTCTCAGAAGAAGAGACCCAGTACTTC.

The chain is built from TRBV5-4 and TRBJ1-4, with TRBD1 matching over 7 bases. The CDR3 consists of 15 residues. Germline loops: CDR1 SGHNT, CDR2 YYREEE (reference sequence). The junction had 4 bases not matched to a gene; V was cut back by 5 bases and J by 0 bases. The CDR3 DNA sequence: TGTGCCAGCAGACCTGGACAGGCAACTAATGAAAAACTGTTTTTT. As protein: CASRPGQATNEKLFF.

The chain uses TRBV30 and TRBJ1-6; 7 nucleotides align to TRBD1. Germline values: CDR1 GTSNPN, CDR2 SVGIG (reference sequence). This CDR3 has 17 amino acids. The V segment lost 4 bases and the J segment 7 bases; nucleotides outside the gene matches: 16. CDR3: CAWTKGAGQKKNSPLHF. DNA for the CDR3: TGTGCCTGGACTAAAGGGGCGGGACAGAAAAAAAATTCACCCCTCCACTTT.